This TCR beta chain was sequenced during a study of T cells expressing NK-cell markers. The wider study: Just one sequenced donor of eight was HCMV-seronegative, while seven were seropositive.

This CDR3 is 15 amino acids long. Germline CDR1 and CDR2: LGHDT and YNNKEL (reference sequence). Making the TCR beta cDNA relied on 5'RACE template switching with UMIs. For each CDR3 protein, TCRdb gives one entry from its re-call of the 5' RACE reads, without DNA. This repertoire includes about 160,000 distinct CDR3 sequences. General study findings and limits: Roughly six of the donors carried dominant NKG2C+ clonotypes that took up 1.0-7.0% of their CD8+ T cells.

As to this clonotype: Its specificity is not known.

V and J are TRBV3-1 and TRBJ1-5; the D gene TCRdb calls, TRBD1, cannot be checked with no DNA. Sequenced: blood T cells: a sorted CD56 or NKG2C T cell subset, CD4+ or CD8+ T cells, or bulk PBMC T cells (not recorded which). The source is a man aged 18-70 years in good health. Here the CDR3 reads CASSQDVRGDQPQHF.